The text below deals with one TCR beta chain. Its antigen specificity is not known. The sample holds no much larger clone one base away, and base qualities are not on file. TCR beta libraries were generated from genomic DNA with the immunoSEQ kit, following the manufacturer's recommendations. To prepare the libraries, a first multiplex PCR with proprietary primers was run, followed by a second PCR that added unique barcodes, and a bead cleanup was done after each round. Each sample batch included a kit-provided positive control reaction and a negative control reaction. The final libraries were assessed on an Agilent 4200 TapeStation D1000 ScreenTape, pooled by volume, and quantified by qPCR. Sequencing ran on an Illumina NextSeq500 with a MidOutput 150-cycle cartridge, using 156 Read1 and 15 Index1 cycles with kit custom primers. The pooled library was loaded at 0.75 to 1 pM, with a 20% PhiX control spiked in. On the authors' methods: Vendor-processed data were analyzed in R, with a clonotype defined as all T cells sharing the same CDR3 nucleotide sequence. In the clone abundance analyses, frequencies were normalized to the 10,000 most abundant clones in each sample. Public T cell clones, averaging fewer than five per sample, were removed before analysis. An abundance difference of at least 32-fold between compartments was the criterion for calling clonotypes tumor-enriched or baseline blood-enriched. A beta-binomial differential abundance model was used to identify clonotypes that expanded or contracted between blood time points. The Baroni-Urbani and Buser coefficient was used to measure tumor-blood repertoire similarity, and groups were compared with two-tailed Wilcoxon tests in R. The table was pulled from immuneACCESS by TCRdb, which kept in-frame rearrangements only. Such tables lose some clones; where checked, under half of the loss comes from unresolved V genes, and the rest has no known cause. Clonal size and the V and J genes are those of that table, whereas D and trimming came from the DNA. This sample is represented by 40,000 to 45,000 clones; around four fifths of them were singletons. The ten largest clones represent around 26% of the sample.

This specimen comes from a study of radiation and T cells in renal cell carcinoma (dated by TCRdb to 2018 to 2020). About the investigation overall: TCR beta sequencing covered 53 samples in total, comprising approximately 26 tumors and some 27 peripheral blood samples. The last blood draw happened 4 weeks after radiation, timed to coincide with nephrectomy. Across all 50 or so samples, 4 million to 5 million unique CDR3 nucleotide sequences encoding around 2.8 million unique CDR3 amino acid sequences were identified.

Read against the paper, the sample's time point label means: blood 4 weeks post-SBRT, at nephrectomy. The treatment or condition label corresponds to: 15 Gy SBRT to primary tumor, nephrectomy 4 weeks later. Samples were obtained from a clinical trial, in which 15 Gy stereotactic body radiation therapy was delivered to primary renal cell carcinomas and nephrectomy was performed 4 weeks later. Serial peripheral blood from radiation-treated patients was sampled at baseline, 2 weeks and 4 weeks after SBRT to track tumor-enriched clonotypes. Every patient had renal cell carcinoma of clear cell pathology. The QIAamp DNA Blood Mini Kit (Qiagen) was used to prepare genomic DNA for TCR sequencing. Only samples passing all quality control checks were included in the analyses. CDR1 is given as SGHNT and CDR2 as YYREEE, both from the germline V gene (reference sequence). Trimming costs V 0 bases and J 7 bases, and their ends lie 13 bases apart. The CDR3 sequence holds 15 residues, the cysteine and phenylalanine included. Only the CDR3 portion is preserved as DNA: 45 bases, with reading frame beginning at the first base.

General conclusions and limits of the study: Effects of radiation dose or scheduling on the TCR repertoire could not be addressed with the single-armed trial design. Changes in the blood repertoire were not tracked past 4 weeks after treatment. In blood, the top tumor clonotypes increased between baseline and 2 weeks post-radiation and then shrank by 4 weeks, which suggests that tumor-resident clones expanded only transiently. Because pretreatment tumor biopsies were not available, the baseline intratumoral presence of clonotypes could not be determined.

The chain couples TRBV5-4 to TRBJ2-2; a tentative D match to TRBD1 spans 6 bases. The receptor comes from a woman between 65 and 79 years old with renal cell carcinoma. Sequences were derived from blood, sampled from a patient whose treatment included radiotherapy and nephrectomy. For the CDR3, the sequence is CASSLGNRDGGELFF. The nucleotide sequence reads TGTGCCAGCAGCTTGGGTAACAGGGATGGCGGGGAGCTGTTTTTT.